These 5 T cell receptor beta chains came from one sample sequenced in a study of cytomegalovirus exposure and HLA in healthy donors (dated by TCRdb to about 2017). The receptor library was made with the immunoSEQ multiplex PCR assay. The multiplex PCR relied on a mix of 60 forward primers for TCR Vbeta segments and 13 reverse primers for TCR Jbeta segments. In its TCRdb copy, this immuneACCESS table keeps in-frame sequences only and misses some clones. Where compared with another copy, unresolved V genes explain less than half of these, and the others have no known cause. The sample table lists 200,000 to 250,000 clones, roughly 80% of them with a count of one. About 3% of the sample rests with the top ten. The sequencing sample was made of PBMCs. Receptors originate from a man aged 30 to 39 in good health and CMV-seronegative.

The chain links TRBV9 to TRBJ2-5, with D possibly matching TRBD1 (6 bases). The germline CDR1 and CDR2 sequences are SGDLS and YYNGEE. V lost 0 bases and J lost 2, with 14 bases in between. CDR3 size: 16 residues. CDR3 loop: CASSVGVGARQETQYF. The CDR3 DNA reads as TGTGCCAGCAGCGTAGGAGTGGGGGCCCGGCAAGAGACCCAGTACTTC.

V is TRBV10-3 and J is TRBJ2-7; TRBD2 might be the D (5 bases). Trimming took off 6 bases at V and 2 bases at J, with 11 bases between the two ends. CDR1 and CDR2 from the germline V gene are ENHRY and SYGVKD. The CDR3 is 13 amino acids. CDR3 in DNA: TGTGCCATCAGGGACTGGGATCCCTACGAGCAGTACTTC. The encoded protein is CAIRDWDPYEQYF.

The chain links TRBV27 to TRBJ1-2; D is possibly TRBD1 (5 bases). Germline V gene data show CDR1 as MNHEY and CDR2 as SMNVEV (reference sequence). CDR3 length: 14 residues. V lost 3 bases, J lost 6 bases, and 14 bases lay in between. The CDR3 loop is CASSFRRAGDGYTF. The CDR3 DNA follows: TGTGCCAGCAGTTTCAGAAGGGCGGGGGATGGCTACACCTTC.

Concerning this clone: This CDR3 is also generated by other DNA sequences in the sample. The chain's CDR3 is CASSGTSGRGSTQYF. The CDR3 DNA is TGTGCCAGCAGCGGGACTAGCGGGCGGGGGAGTACACAGTATTTT. The V and J genes are TRBV2 and TRBJ2-3, with 12 bases that match TRBD2. CDR3 length: 15 amino acids. Germline V CDR1 and CDR2: SNHLY, FYNNEI. With 6 bases clipped from V and 12 bases from J, the junction kept 13 bases outside the gene matches.

The chain joins TRBV11-2 to TRBJ2-7; possible D gene TRBD1, 5 bases. V was shortened by 2 bases and J by 1 base, with 12 bases between the two germline ends. CDR3 length: 15 residues. CDR1 and CDR2 (germline): SGHAT, FQNNGV. CDR3 region: CASSLIETASYEQYF. DNA for the CDR3: TGTGCCAGCAGCTTAATAGAGACAGCTTCCTACGAGCAGTACTTC. Filled out from reference TRBV11-2 and TRBJ2-7, the complete variable domain reads EAGVAQSPRYKIIEKRQSVAFWCNPISGHATLYWYQQILGQGPKLLIQFQNNGVVDDSQLPKDRFSAERLKGVDSTLKIQPAKLEDSAVYLCASSLIETASYEQYFGPGTRLTVT.